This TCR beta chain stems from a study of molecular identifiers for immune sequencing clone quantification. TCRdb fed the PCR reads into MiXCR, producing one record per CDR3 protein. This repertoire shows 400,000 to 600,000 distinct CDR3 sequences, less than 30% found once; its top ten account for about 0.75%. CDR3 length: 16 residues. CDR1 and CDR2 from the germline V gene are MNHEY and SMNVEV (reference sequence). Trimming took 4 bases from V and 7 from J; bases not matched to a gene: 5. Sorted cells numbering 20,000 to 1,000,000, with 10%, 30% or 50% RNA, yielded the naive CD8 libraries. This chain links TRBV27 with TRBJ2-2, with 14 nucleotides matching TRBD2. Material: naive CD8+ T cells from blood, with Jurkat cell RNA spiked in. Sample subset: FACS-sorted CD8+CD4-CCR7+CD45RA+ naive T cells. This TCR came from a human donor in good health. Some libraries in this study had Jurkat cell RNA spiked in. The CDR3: CASSSGLAGAGGELFF. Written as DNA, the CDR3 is TGTGCCAGCAGTTCGGGACTAGCGGGAGCGGGCGGGGAGCTGTTTTTT.